This is a list of T cell receptor beta chains from one sample in a study of spatial heterogeneity in lung cancer. TCRdb itself ran the 5' RACE reads through MiXCR, one entry per CDR3 protein. The sample consists of 3,200 or so distinct CDR3 sequences, around 13% of them appearing once. Sequencing was performed on lung tumor tissue, taken at surgery. The receptors shown here come from a male donor with early-stage non-small cell lung cancer. CDR3s include the opening cysteine and the closing phenylalanine or tryptophan.

TRBV7-9	12	TRBJ2-3	CASSLEVDTQYF
TRBV6-6	13	TRBJ2-7	CASSYTRYYEQYF
TRBV15	17	TRBJ2-4	CATSGGGAQPSKNIQYF
TRBV2	16	TRBJ1-1	CASKLGPATDNTEAFF
TRBV12-3/TRBV12-4	14	TRBJ1-1	CASTRFGGNTEAFF
TRBV7-2	17	TRBJ2-2	CASSNHQWTGNTGELFF
TRBV4-3	15	TRBJ2-1	CASSQEDEGYNEQFF
TRBV6-5	12	TRBJ2-1	CASRTGYNEQFF
TRBV7-6	15	TRBJ1-1	CASSLGGAGNTEAFF
TRBV5-1	13	TRBJ1-4	CASNRVRGEKLFF
TRBV7-9	16	TRBJ2-1	CASSPTRAAAGGEQFF
TRBV21-1	22	TRBJ2-7	CASSKVEGIGCGMGQNFYEQYF
TRBV20-1	14	TRBJ2-7	CSATGLAGAQEQYF
TRBV12-3/TRBV12-4	13	TRBJ1-6	CASSPQGYSPLHF
TRBV4-1	17	TRBJ2-1	CASSQTLAGGPNNEQFF
TRBV6-1	15	TRBJ2-7	CASSGGPSGFYEQYF
TRBV21-1	15	TRBJ1-1	CASSKRRGRRTEAFF
TRBV5-1	14	TRBJ2-7	CASTRGQGAEEQYF
TRBV19	12	TRBJ2-1	CASTQDWGEQFF
TRBV18	14	TRBJ1-2	CASSPQGQGDGYTF
TRBV7-2	14	TRBJ2-2	CASSLGSVVGELFF
TRBV12-3/TRBV12-4	13	TRBJ2-7	CASSLVGIQEQYF
TRBV11-2	16	TRBJ2-2	CASSPQRILGTGELFF
TRBV12-3/TRBV12-4	12	TRBJ1-3	CASSYYGNTIYF
TRBV7-2	15	TRBJ2-4	CASENSGGYGDIQYF
TRBV19	15	TRBJ2-6	CATGAGYSGANVLTF
TRBV7-9	17	TRBJ2-5	CASSLRTSGLPRETQYF
TRBV10-3	14	TRBJ1-4	CAIRGGEPYEKLFF
TRBV7-2	13	TRBJ1-2	CASSFSTNYGYTF
TRBV5-1	14	TRBJ2-7	CASSPGQGIDEQYF
TRBV27	15	TRBJ2-7	CATQIPRARSYEQYF
TRBV24-1	15	TRBJ1-5	CTTSRGYGSNQPQHF
TRBV23-1	16	TRBJ2-7	CASSLDPGQKTYEQYF
TRBV7-9	12	TRBJ1-2	CASSLGGTYNTF
TRBV20-1	14	TRBJ2-3	CSASAGGSTDTQYF
TRBV4-3	17	TRBJ2-6	CASSQDTRGRGANVLTF
TRBV2	13	TRBJ2-3	CASSEDWTGPQYF
TRBV12-3/TRBV12-4	18	TRBJ1-2	CARGCPGDRVVAGYGYTF
TRBV20-1	9	TRBJ2-7	CSGGVEQYF
TRBV29-1	12	TRBJ2-5	CSSRTDQETQYF
TRBV5-6	18	TRBJ1-4	CASSWGPGGGWANEKLFF